These T cell receptor beta chains were read from a single sample in a study of T-cell reconstitution after alpha-beta-depleted transplantation in children. TCRdb ran MiXCR on the PCR reads and lists one entry per CDR3 protein. In the table there are a few hundred thousand distinct CDR3 sequences, approximately 30% of which are singletons. The specimen comprised PBMCs, sampled before TCRalphabeta/CD19-depleted stem cell transplant. These receptors were taken from a boy under two years old with Wiskott-Aldrich syndrome, due to receive a stem cell transplant. The CDR3 runs from the conserved cysteine through the conserved F or W. A D gene is named only where the DNA matches it firmly. Not every row has a clone size; where given, it reads once, few, many or a size class.

CDR3aa: CSVVIDRGRTDTQYF; CDR3nt: TGCAGCGTTGTAATAGACAGGGGGCGGACAGATACGCAGTATTTT; abundance: few; d_gene: TRBD1; v_gene: TRBV29-1; j_gene: TRBJ2-3
CDR3aa: CASSYRGQGTDTQYF; CDR3nt: TGTGCCAGCAGCTATCGCGGGCAGGGGACAGATACGCAGTATTTT; abundance: few; d_gene: NA; v_gene: TRBV7-2; j_gene: TRBJ2-3
CDR3aa: CASRGPGLAPYNEQFF; CDR3nt: TGCGCCAGCAGGGGGCCGGGACTAGCCCCCTACAATGAGCAGTTCTTC; abundance: few; d_gene: TRBD2; v_gene: TRBV5-1; j_gene: TRBJ2-1
CDR3aa: CSARAAVSETQYF; CDR3nt: TGCAGTGCTAGAGCGGCGGTCTCAGAGACCCAGTACTTC; abundance: few; d_gene: NA; v_gene: TRBV20-1; j_gene: TRBJ2-5
CDR3aa: CASSFHSDLTAGELFF; CDR3nt: TGTGCCAGCAGCTTTCATAGCGACTTGACGGCCGGGGAGCTGTTTTTT; abundance: few; d_gene: NA; v_gene: TRBV7-2; j_gene: TRBJ2-2
CDR3aa: CASSLDPGINYGYTF; CDR3nt: TGTGCCAGCAGCTTAGATCCAGGGATCAACTATGGCTACACCTTC; abundance: NA; d_gene: NA; v_gene: TRBV7-9; j_gene: TRBJ1-2
CDR3aa: CASSLKLGTRHEQYF; CDR3nt: TGTGCCAGCAGCTTAAAGTTGGGGACTAGGCACGAGCAGTACTTC; abundance: NA; d_gene: TRBD2; v_gene: TRBV7-2; j_gene: TRBJ2-7
CDR3aa: CASGRTGSGYEQYF; CDR3nt: TGTGCCAGCGGTAGGACAGGGTCAGGCTACGAGCAGTACTTC; abundance: NA; d_gene: TRBD1; v_gene: TRBV27; j_gene: TRBJ2-7
CDR3aa: CASRADEYNEQFF; CDR3nt: TGTGCCAGCAGGGCCGACGAATACAATGAGCAGTTCTTC; abundance: NA; d_gene: NA; v_gene: TRBV12-3/TRBV12-4; j_gene: TRBJ2-1
CDR3aa: CSVVVGNTDTQYF; CDR3nt: TGCAGCGTTGTAGTCGGGAACACAGATACGCAGTATTTT; abundance: few; d_gene: NA; v_gene: TRBV29-1; j_gene: TRBJ2-3
CDR3aa: CASSLRTGITNQPQHF; CDR3nt: TGTGCCAGTAGTCTACGGACAGGGATCACCAATCAGCCCCAGCATTTT; abundance: few; d_gene: TRBD1; v_gene: TRBV19; j_gene: TRBJ1-5
CDR3aa: CSVTSDPYEQYF; CDR3nt: TGCAGTGTCACTAGCGATCCCTACGAGCAGTACTTC; abundance: few; d_gene: TRBD2; v_gene: TRBV20-1; j_gene: TRBJ2-7
CDR3aa: CASSNPVEQFF; CDR3nt: TGTGCCAGCAGTAACCCTGTTGAGCAGTTCTTC; abundance: few; d_gene: NA; v_gene: TRBV12-3/TRBV12-4; j_gene: TRBJ2-1
CDR3aa: CASSWRTVSGIPYEQYF; CDR3nt: TGCGCCAGCAGCTGGCGGACCGTAAGCGGGATCCCCTACGAGCAGTACTTC; abundance: NA; d_gene: TRBD2; v_gene: TRBV5-1; j_gene: TRBJ2-7
CDR3aa: CASSLAAGRYNEQFF; CDR3nt: TGTGCCAGCAGCTTAGCTGCCGGAAGATACAATGAGCAGTTCTTC; abundance: many; d_gene: NA; v_gene: TRBV7-2; j_gene: TRBJ2-1
CDR3aa: CASSPQVVTPNTGELFF; CDR3nt: TGTGCCAGCTCACCACAAGTAGTGACGCCGAACACCGGGGAGCTGTTTTTT; abundance: few; d_gene: NA; v_gene: TRBV18; j_gene: TRBJ2-2
CDR3aa: CASSLGTGMNEQFF; CDR3nt: TGTGCCAGCAGTTTGGGGACAGGTATGAATGAGCAGTTCTTC; abundance: many; d_gene: TRBD1; v_gene: TRBV27; j_gene: TRBJ2-1
CDR3aa: CAISELAALGDTDTQYF; CDR3nt: TGTGCCATCAGTGAGTTGGCGGCATTGGGGGATACAGATACGCAGTATTTT; abundance: NA; d_gene: NA; v_gene: TRBV10-3; j_gene: TRBJ2-3
CDR3aa: CSATPGQGAYEQYF; CDR3nt: TGCAGTGCTACTCCGGGACAGGGTGCCTACGAGCAGTACTTC; abundance: few; d_gene: TRBD1; v_gene: TRBV20-1; j_gene: TRBJ2-7
CDR3aa: CASSLEPSGMTDTQYF; CDR3nt: TGCGCCAGCAGCTTGGAGCCTAGCGGGATGACAGATACGCAGTATTTT; abundance: NA; d_gene: TRBD2; v_gene: TRBV5-1; j_gene: TRBJ2-3
CDR3aa: CASSPGTSGRRAETQYF; CDR3nt: TGTGCCAGCAGCCCCGGGACTAGCGGGAGACGTGCAGAGACCCAGTACTTC; abundance: few; d_gene: TRBD2; v_gene: TRBV7-7; j_gene: TRBJ2-5
CDR3aa: CASSPRQGNNEQFF; CDR3nt: TGTGCCAGCAGCCCGCGGCAGGGAAATAATGAGCAGTTCTTC; abundance: few; d_gene: NA; v_gene: TRBV27; j_gene: TRBJ2-1
CDR3aa: CASSILGGNTEAFF; CDR3nt: TGTGCCAGTAGTATTCTTGGGGGGAACACTGAAGCTTTCTTT; abundance: NA; d_gene: NA; v_gene: TRBV19; j_gene: TRBJ1-1
CDR3aa: CASSLGLLGEREAFF; CDR3nt: TGCGCCAGCAGCTTGGGGTTATTGGGGGAAAGGGAAGCTTTCTTT; abundance: NA; d_gene: NA; v_gene: TRBV5-1; j_gene: TRBJ1-1
CDR3aa: CASSPMGLAGDEQFF; CDR3nt: TGTGCCAGCTCACCAATGGGGCTAGCGGGAGATGAGCAGTTCTTC; abundance: NA; d_gene: TRBD2; v_gene: TRBV18; j_gene: TRBJ2-1
CDR3aa: CASSQVGSAWDGYTF; CDR3nt: TGTGCCAGCAGCCAAGTGGGTTCAGCTTGGGATGGCTACACCTTC; abundance: NA; d_gene: NA; v_gene: TRBV3-1; j_gene: TRBJ1-2
CDR3aa: CASSTDRDNEQFF; CDR3nt: TGTGCCAGCAGTACCGACAGGGACAATGAGCAGTTCTTC; abundance: few; d_gene: TRBD1; v_gene: TRBV7-2; j_gene: TRBJ2-1
CDR3aa: CASSVAPTGGNTIYF; CDR3nt: TGTGCCAGCAGCGTAGCTCCAACGGGGGGAAACACCATATATTTT; abundance: few; d_gene: NA; v_gene: TRBV9; j_gene: TRBJ1-3
CDR3aa: CSARWLANPYEQYF; CDR3nt: TGCAGTGCTAGGTGGCTAGCGAACCCCTACGAGCAGTACTTC; abundance: few; d_gene: NA; v_gene: TRBV20-1; j_gene: TRBJ2-7
CDR3aa: CASSLALRGTGELFF; CDR3nt: TGTGCCAGCAGCTTAGCGCTTCGGGGAACCGGGGAGCTGTTTTTT; abundance: NA; d_gene: NA; v_gene: TRBV7-2; j_gene: TRBJ2-2
CDR3aa: CASSRQTPPGYEQYF; CDR3nt: TGCGCCAGCAGCCGACAGACCCCGCCGGGGTACGAGCAGTACTTC; abundance: few; d_gene: NA; v_gene: TRBV4-1; j_gene: TRBJ2-7
CDR3aa: CSATQGPGNTIYF; CDR3nt: TGCAGTGCGACACAGGGCCCTGGAAACACCATATATTTT; abundance: NA; d_gene: NA; v_gene: TRBV20-1; j_gene: TRBJ1-3
CDR3aa: CASSLVSGRVHEQFF; CDR3nt: TGCGCCAGCAGCTTGGTAAGCGGGAGAGTTCATGAGCAGTTCTTC; abundance: NA; d_gene: TRBD2; v_gene: TRBV5-1; j_gene: TRBJ2-1
CDR3aa: CASSSTSAPYNEQFF; CDR3nt: TGTGCCAGCAGCTCAACGAGTGCTCCTTACAATGAGCAGTTCTTC; abundance: NA; d_gene: NA; v_gene: TRBV14; j_gene: TRBJ2-1
CDR3aa: CASSQDRTGHRNEQFF; CDR3nt: TGTGCCAGCAGCCAAGATAGAACGGGTCATAGGAATGAGCAGTTCTTC; abundance: once; d_gene: NA; v_gene: TRBV4-2; j_gene: TRBJ2-1
CDR3aa: CASSFFEGSTGNTIYF; CDR3nt: TGTGCCAGCAGCTTCTTCGAGGGGTCTACGGGAAACACCATATATTTT; abundance: NA; d_gene: NA; v_gene: TRBV7-6; j_gene: TRBJ1-3
CDR3aa: CASSVDRGPGDTQYF; CDR3nt: TGCGCCAGCAGCGTAGACAGGGGCCCCGGGGATACGCAGTATTTT; abundance: NA; d_gene: TRBD1; v_gene: TRBV5-1; j_gene: TRBJ2-3
CDR3aa: CASRGSTTFDEQYF; CDR3nt: TGTGCCAGCAGGGGGTCGACGACATTCGACGAGCAGTACTTC; abundance: few; d_gene: NA; v_gene: TRBV2; j_gene: TRBJ2-7
CDR3aa: CASSKDRGPYNEQFF; CDR3nt: TGTGCCAGCAGTAAGGACAGGGGGCCCTACAATGAGCAGTTCTTC; abundance: few; d_gene: TRBD1; v_gene: TRBV27; j_gene: TRBJ2-1
CDR3aa: CSASGGRNEQYF; CDR3nt: TGCAGTGCTAGCGGCGGGAGAAACGAGCAGTACTTC; abundance: NA; d_gene: TRBD2; v_gene: TRBV20-1; j_gene: TRBJ2-7
CDR3aa: CAISVRADSNQPQHF; CDR3nt: TGTGCCATCAGTGTGCGGGCAGATAGCAATCAGCCCCAGCATTTT; abundance: many; d_gene: NA; v_gene: TRBV10-3; j_gene: TRBJ1-5
CDR3aa: CASSLTPQGGHGYTF; CDR3nt: TGTGCCAGCAGCTTAACTCCGCAAGGGGGGCATGGCTACACCTTC; abundance: NA; d_gene: NA; v_gene: TRBV7-2; j_gene: TRBJ1-2
CDR3aa: CASSLALGGALYGYTF; CDR3nt: TGTGCCAGCAGCTTAGCCCTAGGGGGCGCACTTTATGGCTACACCTTC; abundance: few; d_gene: TRBD1; v_gene: TRBV7-2; j_gene: TRBJ1-2
CDR3aa: CASSWGTSGLNRETQYF; CDR3nt: TGCGCCAGCAGCTGGGGGACTAGCGGACTCAATCGAGAGACCCAGTACTTC; abundance: NA; d_gene: TRBD2; v_gene: TRBV5-1; j_gene: TRBJ2-5
CDR3aa: CASGADNEQFF; CDR3nt: TGTGCCTCCGGGGCAGACAATGAGCAGTTCTTC; abundance: few; d_gene: NA; v_gene: TRBV2; j_gene: TRBJ2-1
CDR3aa: CASSYTGSNTEAFF; CDR3nt: TGTGCCAGCAGTTACACAGGATCGAACACTGAAGCTTTCTTT; abundance: few; d_gene: NA; v_gene: TRBV2; j_gene: TRBJ1-1
CDR3aa: CSATVSYEQYF; CDR3nt: TGCAGCGCGACAGTATCCTACGAGCAGTACTTC; abundance: few; d_gene: NA; v_gene: TRBV29-1; j_gene: TRBJ2-7
CDR3aa: CATSDSGQGIGEQYF; CDR3nt: TGTGCCACCAGTGATTCGGGACAGGGGATTGGAGAGCAGTACTTC; abundance: NA; d_gene: TRBD1; v_gene: TRBV24-1; j_gene: TRBJ2-7
CDR3aa: CSATRTSGSTDTQYF; CDR3nt: TGCAGTGCTACGCGGACTAGCGGAAGCACAGATACGCAGTATTTT; abundance: few; d_gene: TRBD2; v_gene: TRBV20-1; j_gene: TRBJ2-3
CDR3aa: CASSLRLAYSSEQYF; CDR3nt: TGTGCCAGCAGTTTACGACTAGCATATTCCTCCGAGCAGTACTTC; abundance: NA; d_gene: TRBD2; v_gene: TRBV12-3/TRBV12-4; j_gene: TRBJ2-7
CDR3aa: CASSFNRGRQPQHF; CDR3nt: TGTGCCAGCAGTTTCAACAGGGGACGGCAGCCCCAGCATTTT; abundance: NA; d_gene: TRBD1; v_gene: TRBV28; j_gene: TRBJ1-5
CDR3aa: CASSATEGPRYEQYF; CDR3nt: TGCGCCAGCAGCGCAACAGAGGGACCTCGCTACGAGCAGTACTTC; abundance: NA; d_gene: NA; v_gene: TRBV5-1; j_gene: TRBJ2-7
CDR3aa: CAWAQQGIGANVLTF; CDR3nt: TGTGCCTGGGCTCAACAGGGGATTGGGGCCAACGTCCTGACTTTC; abundance: NA; d_gene: TRBD1; v_gene: TRBV30; j_gene: TRBJ2-6
CDR3aa: CASSRPGQLNTEAFF; CDR3nt: TGCGCCAGCAGCCGTCCGGGACAACTGAACACTGAAGCTTTCTTT; abundance: NA; d_gene: NA; v_gene: TRBV5-1; j_gene: TRBJ1-1
CDR3aa: CASSQSGTSGNTIYF; CDR3nt: TGTGCCAGCAGCCAGTCCGGGACCTCTGGAAACACCATATATTTT; abundance: NA; d_gene: NA; v_gene: TRBV4-2; j_gene: TRBJ1-3
CDR3aa: CSARPSGSQYEQYF; CDR3nt: TGCAGTGCTAGACCCAGCGGGAGCCAGTACGAGCAGTACTTC; abundance: few; d_gene: TRBD2; v_gene: TRBV20-1; j_gene: TRBJ2-7
CDR3aa: CATSRRSRGDTQYF; CDR3nt: TGTGCCACCAGCAGGCGGAGCAGGGGGGATACGCAGTATTTT; abundance: NA; d_gene: TRBD1; v_gene: TRBV15; j_gene: TRBJ2-3
CDR3aa: CAISDPQGPSTDTQYF; CDR3nt: TGTGCCATCAGTGACCCCCAGGGTCCTAGCACAGATACGCAGTATTTT; abundance: NA; d_gene: NA; v_gene: TRBV10-3; j_gene: TRBJ2-3
CDR3aa: CSAARGQLAFF; CDR3nt: TGCAGTGCCGCCCGGGGACAGTTAGCTTTCTTT; abundance: few; d_gene: TRBD1; v_gene: TRBV20-1; j_gene: TRBJ1-1